This paragraph covers one T cell receptor (beta chain) sequence. Its antigen remains unidentified. Terminally differentiated effector memory CD45RA+ cells were left out of the naive CD8 fraction, which was CD45RO-negative and positively selected for CCR7. The assay was immunoSEQ multiplex PCR, and TCRdb's table has in-frame clones only and misses some. The sample contains around 2.1 million clones, roughly 91% of which appear only once. These data are taken from a study of shared clonotypes between healthy human individuals. Study information: Per-donor plates numbered three CD4 naive, three CD4 memory, two CD8 naive and one CD8 memory. Whole-study results and caveats: In the sorted subsets, rarefaction showed sequencing was incomplete despite large depth.

Germline V CDR1 and CDR2: MGHRA, YSYEKL. Trimming removed 4 bases from V and 4 bases from J; junction bases left unmatched: 13. The CDR3 runs 17 residues. The receptor was isolated from a man aged 18 to 30 in good health. Some clones in this sample may be carry-over from other donors' samples. What was sequenced was naive CD8+ T cells from PBMCs. The chain uses TRBV4-1 and TRBJ2-3; 8 nucleotides match TRBD2. The CDR3 protein is CASSRNQREIFPDTQYF. The CDR3 DNA reads TGCGCCAGCAGCCGAAACCAGCGGGAGATTTTCCCAGATACGCAGTATTTT.